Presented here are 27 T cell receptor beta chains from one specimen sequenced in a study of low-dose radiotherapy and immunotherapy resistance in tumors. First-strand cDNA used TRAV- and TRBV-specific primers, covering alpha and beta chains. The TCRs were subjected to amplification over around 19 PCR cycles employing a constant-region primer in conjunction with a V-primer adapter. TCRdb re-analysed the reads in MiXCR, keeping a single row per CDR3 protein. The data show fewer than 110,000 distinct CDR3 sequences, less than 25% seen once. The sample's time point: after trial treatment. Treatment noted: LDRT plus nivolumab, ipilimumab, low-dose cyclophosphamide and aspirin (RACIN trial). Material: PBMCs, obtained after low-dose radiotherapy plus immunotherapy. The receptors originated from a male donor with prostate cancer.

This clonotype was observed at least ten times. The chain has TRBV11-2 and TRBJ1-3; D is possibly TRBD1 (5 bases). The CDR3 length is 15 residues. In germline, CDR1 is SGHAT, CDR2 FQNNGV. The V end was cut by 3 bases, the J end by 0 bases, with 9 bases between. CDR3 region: CASSFGGGSGNTIYF. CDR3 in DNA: TGTGCCAGCAGCTTTGGTGGGGGCTCTGGAAACACCATATATTTT.

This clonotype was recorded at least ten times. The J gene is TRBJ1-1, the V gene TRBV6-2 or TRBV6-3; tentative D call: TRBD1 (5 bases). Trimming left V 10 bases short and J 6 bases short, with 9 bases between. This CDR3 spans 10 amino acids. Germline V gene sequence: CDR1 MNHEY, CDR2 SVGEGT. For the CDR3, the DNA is TGTGCCACCGGACACCCTGAAGCTTTCTTT. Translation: CATGHPEAFF.

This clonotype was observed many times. The DNA of the CDR3 is TGTGCCAGCAGTGAGGCAGGGGCGGTTGGGGAGACCCAGTACTTC. This codes for CASSEAGAVGETQYF. The J gene is TRBJ2-5, the V gene TRBV2; D might be TRBD1 (6 bases). V lost 3 bases to trimming and J lost 5 bases, with 16 bases between them. The CDR3 loop spans 15 amino acids. The V gene's germline CDR1 is SNHLY and CDR2 FYNNEI.

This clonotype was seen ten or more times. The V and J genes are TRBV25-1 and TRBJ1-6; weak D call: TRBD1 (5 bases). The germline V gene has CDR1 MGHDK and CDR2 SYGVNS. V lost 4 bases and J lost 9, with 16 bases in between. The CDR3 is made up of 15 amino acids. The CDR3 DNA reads TGTGCCAGCAGTGCCCCTGGGGCAGGGACTTCACCCCTCCACTTT. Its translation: CASSAPGAGTSPLHF.

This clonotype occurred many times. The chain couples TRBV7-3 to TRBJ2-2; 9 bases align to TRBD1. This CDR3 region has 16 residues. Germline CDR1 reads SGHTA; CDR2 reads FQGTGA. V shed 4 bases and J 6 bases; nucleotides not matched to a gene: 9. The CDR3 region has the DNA TGTGCCAGCAGCTCACAACCGGGACAGGGTCCCGGGGAGCTGTTTTTT. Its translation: CASSSQPGQGPGELFF.

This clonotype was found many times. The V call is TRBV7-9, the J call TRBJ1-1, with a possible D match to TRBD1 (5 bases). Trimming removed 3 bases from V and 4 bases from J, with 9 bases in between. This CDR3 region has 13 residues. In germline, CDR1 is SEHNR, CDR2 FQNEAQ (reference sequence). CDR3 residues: CASSFGASTEAFF. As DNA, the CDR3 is TGTGCCAGCAGCTTCGGGGCATCCACTGAAGCTTTCTTT.

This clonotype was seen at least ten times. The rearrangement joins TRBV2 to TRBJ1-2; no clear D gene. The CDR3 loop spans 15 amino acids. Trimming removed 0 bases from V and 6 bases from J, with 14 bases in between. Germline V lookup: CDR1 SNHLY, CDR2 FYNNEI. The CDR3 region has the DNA TGTGCCAGCAGTGAAGCTCCGGACGGGAAAAATGGCTACACCTTC. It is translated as CASSEAPDGKNGYTF.

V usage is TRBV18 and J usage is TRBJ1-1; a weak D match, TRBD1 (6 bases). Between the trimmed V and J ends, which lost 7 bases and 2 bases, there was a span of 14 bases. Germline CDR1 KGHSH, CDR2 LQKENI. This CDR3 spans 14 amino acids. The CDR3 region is CASFMDSLNTEAFF. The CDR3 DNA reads TGTGCCAGCTTTATGGACAGTCTCAACACTGAAGCTTTCTTT.

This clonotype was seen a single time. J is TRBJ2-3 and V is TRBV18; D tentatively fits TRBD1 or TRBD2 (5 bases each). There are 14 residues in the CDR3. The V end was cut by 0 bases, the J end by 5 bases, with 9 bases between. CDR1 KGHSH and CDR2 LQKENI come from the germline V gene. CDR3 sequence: CASSPPGERDTQYF. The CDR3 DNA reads TGTGCCAGCTCACCACCGGGGGAGAGAGATACGCAGTATTTT.

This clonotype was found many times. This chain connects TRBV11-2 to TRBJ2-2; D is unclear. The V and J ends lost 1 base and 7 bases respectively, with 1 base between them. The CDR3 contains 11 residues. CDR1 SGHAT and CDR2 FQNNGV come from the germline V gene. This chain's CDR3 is CASSLVGELFF. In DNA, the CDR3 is TGTGCCAGCAGCTTAGTCGGGGAGCTGTTTTTT. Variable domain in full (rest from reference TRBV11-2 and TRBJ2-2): EAGVAQSPRYKIIEKRQSVAFWCNPISGHATLYWYQQILGQGPKLLIQFQNNGVVDDSQLPKDRFSAERLKGVDSTLKIQPAKLEDSAVYLCASSLVGELFFGEGSRLTVL.

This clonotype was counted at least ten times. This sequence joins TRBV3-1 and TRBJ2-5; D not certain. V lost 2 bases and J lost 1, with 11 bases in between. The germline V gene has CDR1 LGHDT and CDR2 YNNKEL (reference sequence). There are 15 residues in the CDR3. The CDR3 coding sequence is TGTGCCAGCAGCCAAATCGTTGGCAGCCAAGAGACCCAGTACTTC. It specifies CASSQIVGSQETQYF.

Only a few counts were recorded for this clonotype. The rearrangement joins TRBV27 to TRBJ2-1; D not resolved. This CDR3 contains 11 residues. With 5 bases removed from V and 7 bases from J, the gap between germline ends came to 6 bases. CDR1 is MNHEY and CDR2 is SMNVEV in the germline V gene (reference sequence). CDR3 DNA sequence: TGTGCCAGCAGTGGGCCGAATGAGCAGTTCTTC. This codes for CASSGPNEQFF.

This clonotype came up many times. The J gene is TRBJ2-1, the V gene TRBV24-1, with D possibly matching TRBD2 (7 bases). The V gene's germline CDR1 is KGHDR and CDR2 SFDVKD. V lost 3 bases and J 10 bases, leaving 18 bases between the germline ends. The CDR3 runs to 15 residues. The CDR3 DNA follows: TGTGCCACCAGTGATGGGGGGGGGGGCCGGTACGAGCAGTTCTTC. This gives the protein CATSDGGGGRYEQFF.

The CDR3 DNA is TGCGCCAGCAGCTTGTCCCCCACTAGCGTAGATGAGCAGTTCTTC. Protein sequence: CASSLSPTSVDEQFF. V gene TRBV5-1 combines with J gene TRBJ2-1; 7 nucleotides agree with TRBD2. The CDR3 runs to 15 residues. Looked up from germline, CDR1 is SGHRS and CDR2 is YFSETQ. V shed 1 base and J 8 bases; nucleotides not matched to a gene: 9.

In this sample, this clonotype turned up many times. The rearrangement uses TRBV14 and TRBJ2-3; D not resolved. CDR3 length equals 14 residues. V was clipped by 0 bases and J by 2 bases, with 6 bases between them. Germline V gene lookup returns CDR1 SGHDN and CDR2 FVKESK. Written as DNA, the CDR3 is TGTGCCAGCAGCCAAGACTATACCACAGATACGCAGTATTTT. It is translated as CASSQDYTTDTQYF. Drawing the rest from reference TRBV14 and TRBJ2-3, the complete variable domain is EAGVTQFPSHSVIEKGQTVTLRCDPISGHDNLYWYRRVMGKEIKFLLHFVKESKQDESGMPNNRFLAERTGGTYSTLKVQPAELEDSGVYFCASSQDYTTDTQYFGPGTRLTVL.

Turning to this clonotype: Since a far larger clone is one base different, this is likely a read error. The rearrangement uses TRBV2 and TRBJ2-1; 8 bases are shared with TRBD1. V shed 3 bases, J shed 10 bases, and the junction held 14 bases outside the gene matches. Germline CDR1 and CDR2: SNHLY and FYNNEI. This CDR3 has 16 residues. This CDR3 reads CASSESTGQATYEQFF. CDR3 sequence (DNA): TGTGCCAGCAGTGAGAGCACGGGACAGGCGACCTACGAGCAGTTCTTC. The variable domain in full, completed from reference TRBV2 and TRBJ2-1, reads EPEVTQTPSHQVTQMGQEVILRCVPISNHLYFYWYRQILGQKVEFLVSFYNNEISEKSEIFDDQFSVERPDGSNFTLKIRSTKLEDSAMYFCASSESTGQATYEQFFGPGTRLTVL.

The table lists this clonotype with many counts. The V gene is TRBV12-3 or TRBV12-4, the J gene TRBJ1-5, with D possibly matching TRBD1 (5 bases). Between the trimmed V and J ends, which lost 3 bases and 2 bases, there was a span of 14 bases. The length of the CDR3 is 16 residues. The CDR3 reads CASSLLGAAGNQPQHF. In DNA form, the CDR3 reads TGTGCCAGCAGTTTGTTAGGGGCCGCGGGCAATCAGCCCCAGCATTTT.

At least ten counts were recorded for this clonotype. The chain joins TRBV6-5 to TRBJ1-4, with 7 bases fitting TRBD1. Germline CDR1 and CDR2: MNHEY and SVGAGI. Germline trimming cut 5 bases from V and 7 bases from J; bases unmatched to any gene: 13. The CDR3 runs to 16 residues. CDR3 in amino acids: CASSPPGTARREKLFF. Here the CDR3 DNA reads TGTGCCAGCAGTCCCCCGGGGACAGCAAGACGTGAAAAACTGTTTTTT.

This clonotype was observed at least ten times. CDR3 in amino acids: CASSLSGWVGKLFF. In DNA form, the CDR3 reads TGTGCCAGCAGTTTGTCGGGGTGGGTTGGAAAACTGTTTTTT. The chain uses TRBV12-3 or TRBV12-4 and TRBJ1-4; D gene uncertain. Trimming removed 3 bases at V and 10 bases at J, with 15 bases between. The CDR3 is made up of 14 amino acids.

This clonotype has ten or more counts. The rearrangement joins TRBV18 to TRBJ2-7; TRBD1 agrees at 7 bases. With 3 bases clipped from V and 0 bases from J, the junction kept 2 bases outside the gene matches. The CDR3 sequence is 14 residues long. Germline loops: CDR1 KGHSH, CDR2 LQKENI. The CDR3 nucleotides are TGTGCCAGCTCACCTAGGGACAGCTCCTACGAGCAGTACTTC. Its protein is CASSPRDSSYEQYF.

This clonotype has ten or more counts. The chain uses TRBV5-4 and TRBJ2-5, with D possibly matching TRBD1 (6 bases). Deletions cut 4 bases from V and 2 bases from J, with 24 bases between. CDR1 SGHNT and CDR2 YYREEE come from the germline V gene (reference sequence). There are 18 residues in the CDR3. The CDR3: CASSHLIHLDRRQETQYF. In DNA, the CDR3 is TGTGCCAGCAGCCATTTGATCCATCTTGACAGGAGACAAGAGACCCAGTACTTC. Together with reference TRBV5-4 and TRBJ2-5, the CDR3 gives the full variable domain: ETGVTQSPTHLIKTRGQQVTLRCSSQSGHNTVSWYQQALGQGPQFIFQYYREEENGRGNFPPRFSGLQFPNYSSELNVNALELDDSALYLCASSHLIHLDRRQETQYFGPGTRLLVL.

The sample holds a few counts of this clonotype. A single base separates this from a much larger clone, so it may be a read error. The CDR3: CASSHGGPYEQFF. The CDR3 DNA reads TGTGCCAGCAGCCATGGGGGGCCCTACGAGCAGTTCTTC. The chain employs TRBV3-1 and TRBJ2-1; tentatively, D is TRBD1 or TRBD2 (6 bases each). V lost 3 bases and J 10 bases, leaving 13 bases between the germline ends. The germline V gene encodes CDR1 LGHDT and CDR2 YNNKEL (reference sequence). The CDR3 is 13 residues long.

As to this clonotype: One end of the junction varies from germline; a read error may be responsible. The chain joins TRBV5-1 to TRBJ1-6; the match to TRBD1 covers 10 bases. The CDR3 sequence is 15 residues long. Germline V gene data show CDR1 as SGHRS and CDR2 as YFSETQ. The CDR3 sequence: CASSLDRGQDSPLHF. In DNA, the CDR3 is TGTGCCAGCAGCCTTGACAGGGGGCAAGATTCACCCCTCCACTTT.

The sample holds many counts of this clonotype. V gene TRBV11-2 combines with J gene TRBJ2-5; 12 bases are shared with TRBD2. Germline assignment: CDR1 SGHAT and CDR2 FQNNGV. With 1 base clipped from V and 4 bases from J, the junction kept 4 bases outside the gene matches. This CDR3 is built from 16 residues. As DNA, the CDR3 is TGTGCCAGCAGCTTAGTGACTAGCGGGGGCGGAGAGACCCAGTACTTC. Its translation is CASSLVTSGGGETQYF.

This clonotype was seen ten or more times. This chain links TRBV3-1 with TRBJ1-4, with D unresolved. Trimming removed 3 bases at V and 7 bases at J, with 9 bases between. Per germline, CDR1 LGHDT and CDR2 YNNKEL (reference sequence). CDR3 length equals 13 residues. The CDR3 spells CASSHGSFEKLFF. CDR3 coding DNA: TGTGCCAGCAGCCACGGGAGTTTTGAAAAACTGTTTTTT.

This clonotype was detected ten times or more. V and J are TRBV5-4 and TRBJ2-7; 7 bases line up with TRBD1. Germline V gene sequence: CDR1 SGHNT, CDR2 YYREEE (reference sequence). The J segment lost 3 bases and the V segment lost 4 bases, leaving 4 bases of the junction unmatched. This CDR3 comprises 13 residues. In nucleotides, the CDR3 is TGTGCCAGCAGCCGGGACAGACACTACGAGCAGTACTTC. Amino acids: CASSRDRHYEQYF.

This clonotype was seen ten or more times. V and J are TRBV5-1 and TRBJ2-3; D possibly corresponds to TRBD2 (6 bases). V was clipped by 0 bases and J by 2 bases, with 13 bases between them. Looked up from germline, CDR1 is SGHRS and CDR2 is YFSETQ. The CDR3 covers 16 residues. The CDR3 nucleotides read TGCGCCAGCAGCTTGGGTGCGGGGAGATCCACAGATACGCAGTATTTT. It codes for CASSLGAGRSTDTQYF.